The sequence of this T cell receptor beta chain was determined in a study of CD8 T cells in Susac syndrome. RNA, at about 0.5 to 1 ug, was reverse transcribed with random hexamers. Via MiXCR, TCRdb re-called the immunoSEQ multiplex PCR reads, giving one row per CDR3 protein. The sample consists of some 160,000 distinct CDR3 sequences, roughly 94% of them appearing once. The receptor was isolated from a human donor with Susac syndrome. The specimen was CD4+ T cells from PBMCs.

The chain's CDR3 is CSAEWDADTQYF. The CDR3 nucleotides are TGCAGTGCGGAGTGGGACGCAGATACGCAGTATTTT. The V call is TRBV20-1, the J call TRBJ2-3; D may match TRBD1 or TRBD2 (5 bases each). CDR1 is DFQATT, CDR2 SNEGSKA, per germline (reference sequence). V lost 6 bases and J lost 4, with 11 bases in between. The CDR3 covers 12 residues.